These 21 T cell receptor beta chains were sequenced from one sample in a study of blood T cells in healthy people across ages. Primers used in a second PCR of about 6 to 11 cycles were a sample-barcoded 5' primer and a J-beta primer mix. TCRdb independently ran MiXCR on the 5' RACE reads; one entry per CDR3 protein. The sample holds 1.5 million to 2 million distinct CDR3 sequences; 28% are singletons and the top ten take 7.7%. Material: blood. These receptors were collected from a woman in her twenties or thirties in good health.

This sequence joins TRBV5-1 and TRBJ1-2; D gene unclear. The CDR3 is 14 amino acids. Germline loops: CDR1 SGHRS, CDR2 YFSETQ. Trimming removed 6 bases from V and 1 base from J, with 13 bases in between. DNA for the CDR3: TGCGCCAGCACCCAAGACCCGATTAACTATGGCTACACCTTC. It yields the protein CASTQDPINYGYTF.

The rearrangement links TRBV5-5 to TRBJ1-2; possible D gene TRBD1, 5 bases. The CDR3 totals 15 residues. The V end lost 6 bases, the J end lost 4 bases, and 19 bases lay between the germline ends. Germline CDR1 SGHKS, CDR2 YYEKEE (reference sequence). Here the CDR3 DNA reads TGTGCCAGCAACCTTCTGGGGGAGCCAACCTATGGCTACACCTTC. Its protein is CASNLLGEPTYGYTF.

The chain links TRBV5-1 to TRBJ1-1; TRBD1 matches at 7 bases. Germline V CDR1 and CDR2: SGHRS, YFSETQ. With 4 bases clipped from V and 3 bases from J, the junction kept 6 bases outside the gene matches. There are 14 residues in the CDR3. This chain's CDR3 is CASSGTGVDTEAFF. DNA of the CDR3: TGCGCCAGCAGCGGAACAGGGGTGGACACTGAAGCTTTCTTT.

The rearrangement links TRBV29-1 to TRBJ2-4; possible D gene TRBD1, 5 bases. The DNA end is a closer match to TRBJ2-7, so the J assignment may be wrong. Germline-derived CDR1 and CDR2 are SQVTM and ANQGSEA. CDR3 size: 13 residues. The CDR3: CSIRADRDYEQYF. As DNA, the CDR3 is TGCAGCATTAGAGCTGACAGAGACTACGAGCAGTACTTC.

With regard to this clonotype: A junction end diverges from the germline sequence, so it may reflect a read error. The gene calls are TRBV6-6 and TRBJ1-2; D may be TRBD1 (6 bases). Germline CDR1 is MNHNY and CDR2 is SVGAGI (reference sequence). The CDR3 consists of 14 residues. The CDR3 bases are TGTGCCATCAGTTTAAACGGGACACCCGATGGCTACACCTTC. Protein: CAISLNGTPDGYTF.

The sample holds many counts of this clonotype. This chain uses TRBV29-1 with TRBJ2-3, with TRBD2 matching 8 bases. J was trimmed by 5 bases and V by 4 bases; bases with no gene match: 5. This CDR3 contains 13 residues. Germline values: CDR1 SQVTM, CDR2 ANQGSEA. In nucleotides, the CDR3 is TGCAGCGTTGGCAGCGGGAGAGAAGATACGCAGTATTTT. Its translation is CSVGSGREDTQYF.

The table lists this clonotype with a few counts. CDR3 amino acids: CASSLGVQLGSYEQYF. The CDR3 DNA reads TGTGCCAGCAGCTTAGGGGTACAGCTTGGCTCCTACGAGCAGTACTTC. This chain connects TRBV7-2 to TRBJ2-7; D remains ambiguous. V was trimmed by 1 base and J by 0 bases, leaving 13 bases between them. The CDR3 totals 16 residues. Germline CDR1 SGHTA, CDR2 FQGNSA.

This clonotype was detected only a few times. V gene TRBV4-1 combines with J gene TRBJ1-2; no reliable D call. Trimming removed 1 base from V and 6 bases from J, with 15 bases in between. Germline assignment: CDR1 MGHRA and CDR2 YSYEKL. This CDR3 has 15 residues. CDR3 in DNA: TGCGCCAGCAGCCAAGGGGCGGCTGTACTGCATGGCTACACCTTC. Protein product: CASSQGAAVLHGYTF.

J is TRBJ1-6 and V is TRBV2; D may be TRBD1 (6 bases). The CDR3 extends over 14 amino acids. Germline V gene data show CDR1 as SNHLY and CDR2 as FYNNEI. V was shortened by 6 bases and J by 10 bases, with 16 bases between the two germline ends. The CDR3 sequence is CASRALTGSSPLHF. The CDR3 region has the DNA TGTGCCAGCAGGGCGCTGACAGGTAGCTCACCCCTCCACTTT.

This clonotype showed up just a few times. A single base separates this from a much larger clone, so it may be a read error. This rearrangement joins TRBV7-2 to TRBJ2-7; tentative D call: TRBD2 (6 bases). CDR1 and CDR2 (germline): SGHTA, FQGNSA. This CDR3 has 13 amino acids. CDR3 sequence (DNA): TGTGCCAGCAGCTTAGTTCTGGACTACGAGCGGTACTTC. Protein product: CASSLVLDYERYF.

The chain employs TRBV6-6 and TRBJ2-7; weak D call: TRBD2 (5 bases). Trimming removed 6 bases from V and 7 bases from J, with 16 bases in between. Germline CDR1 and CDR2: MNHNY and SVGAGI (reference sequence). The CDR3 contains 13 residues. CDR3 residues: CASSEPESGEQYF. The CDR3 DNA reads as TGTGCCAGCAGCGAGCCTGAGAGCGGTGAGCAGTACTTC.

Here the CDR3 DNA reads TGCAGTGCTAGTGTAGGACCATTCGAAAAACTGTTTTTT. It codes for CSASVGPFEKLFF. The rearrangement joins TRBV20-1 to TRBJ1-4; D is uncertain. The CDR3 is made up of 13 amino acids. Trimming removed 3 bases from V and 8 bases from J, with 13 bases in between. Per the germline V gene, CDR1 is DFQATT and CDR2 is SNEGSKA (reference sequence).

The sample holds a few counts of this clonotype. The chain is built from TRBV20-1 and TRBJ2-3; 8 nucleotides line up with TRBD2. Germline assignment: CDR1 DFQATT and CDR2 SNEGSKA (reference sequence). The CDR3 totals 15 residues. V was pared by 7 bases and J by 1 base, with 10 bases of the junction left unmatched. CDR3 in amino acids: CSGSDQAGGTDTQYF. The DNA of the CDR3 is TGCAGTGGGTCCGACCAAGCGGGGGGCACAGATACGCAGTATTTT.

This chain joins TRBV2 and TRBJ1-1; D uncertain. The germline gives CDR1 SNHLY, CDR2 FYNNEI. V lost 4 bases and J 4 bases, leaving 13 bases between the germline ends. This CDR3 contains 14 residues. CDR3 residues: CASSVLADITEAFF. In nucleotides, the CDR3 is TGTGCCAGCAGTGTCTTGGCGGATATCACTGAAGCTTTCTTT.

The rearrangement links TRBV12-3 or TRBV12-4 to TRBJ2-7; weak D call: TRBD1 (6 bases). The CDR3 has 14 residues. V lost 8 bases to trimming and J lost 3 bases, with 17 bases between them. The CDR3 reads CASSITGPSYEQYF. CDR3 nucleotide sequence: TGTGCCAGCTCTATCACAGGGCCTAGCTACGAGCAGTACTTC.

This clonotype was detected many times. The V gene is TRBV9, the J gene TRBJ2-5; D may correspond to TRBD1 or TRBD2 (7 bases each). The germline gives CDR1 SGDLS, CDR2 YYNGEE. This CDR3 is 15 amino acids long. V was cut by 0 bases and J by 4 bases, with 13 bases left in between. CDR3 sequence reads: CASSVGAGGAETQYF. CDR3 DNA: TGTGCCAGCAGCGTAGGGGCAGGGGGGGCAGAGACCCAGTACTTC.

A few counts support this clonotype. The chain carries TRBV10-3 and TRBJ2-1; 9 positions match TRBD2. CDR3 length: 14 amino acids. V dropped 4 bases and J dropped 8; count of bases not matched to a gene: 6. Germline V gene sequence: CDR1 ENHRY, CDR2 SYGVKD. As DNA, the CDR3 is TGTGCCATCAGTGGACTAGCGGAAGGGGATGAGCAGTTCTTC. Translated, it gives CAISGLAEGDEQFF.

This clonotype was detected only a few times. The chain couples TRBV4-1 to TRBJ1-2; D not certain. Trimming pared 3 bases from V and 6 bases from J, leaving 8 bases between. CDR3 length: 12 amino acids. Germline CDR1 is MGHRA and CDR2 is YSYEKL. The CDR3 protein is CASSHLVHGYTF. The DNA of the CDR3 is TGCGCCAGCAGCCATTTGGTACATGGCTACACCTTC.

The chain couples TRBV5-1 to TRBJ2-2, with D perhaps TRBD2 (6 bases). V was cut by 4 bases and J by 5 bases, with 12 bases left in between. Germline-derived CDR1 and CDR2 are SGHRS and YFSETQ. CDR3 length: 14 residues. Here the CDR3 reads CASSEEGGTGELFF. As DNA, the CDR3 is TGCGCCAGCAGCGAAGAGGGAGGAACCGGGGAGCTGTTTTTT.

A few counts support this clonotype. V gene TRBV5-1 combines with J gene TRBJ2-7, with D hard to call. This CDR3 is 13 amino acids long. The germline gives CDR1 SGHRS, CDR2 YFSETQ. The V end was cut by 0 bases, the J end by 7 bases, with 11 bases between. The CDR3: CASSLGRLDEQYF. In nucleotides, the CDR3 is TGCGCCAGCAGCTTGGGAAGATTGGATGAGCAGTACTTC.

This clonotype was counted many times. This sequence joins TRBV6-2 or TRBV6-3 and TRBJ2-7; 10 bases map to TRBD2. CDR1 and CDR2 from the germline V gene are MNHEY and SVGEGT. Germline trimming cut 6 bases from V and 2 bases from J; bases unmatched to any gene: 4. The CDR3 is 14 amino acids. The CDR3 loop reads CASRPSGRAYEQYF. CDR3 nucleotides: TGTGCCAGCAGGCCGAGCGGGAGGGCCTACGAGCAGTACTTC.